Below, one T cell receptor (beta chain) is given with its context. Its target antigen remains unknown. No much larger clone is present one base from it, and per-base qualities are unavailable. This sample is drawn from a study of regulatory T cells in long-lasting Graves disease (dated by TCRdb to about 2021). In terms of the full investigation: Persistent Graves' disease was defined as persistently positive TSH receptor autoantibodies together with antithyroid drug treatment for over 5 years. The study took place in China and was registered as a clinical trial. Persistent Graves' disease patients in the clinical cohort had taken antithyroid drugs for roughly ten years on average. A total of around 35 samples were covered by TCR sequencing, comprising approximately 13 persistent and roughly 20 newly diagnosed Graves' disease patients. Peripheral blood TCR sequencing and RNA sequencing compared persistent Graves' disease patients with newly diagnosed Graves' disease patients.

What the time point label conveys for this sample: persistent/refractory GD, antithyroid drugs over 5 years with positive TRAb. RNA was extracted from PBMCs in TRIzol for both TCR sequencing and RNA sequencing. The diagnosis of Graves' disease followed American Thyroid Association guidelines. Patients for the study were recruited at an endocrinology department in Xi'an, China. Each patient gave about 10 milliliters of peripheral blood, collected in an EDTA anticoagulant tube. PBMCs were isolated by Ficoll Paque Plus density gradient separation without further T cell sorting. An Agilent 2100 Bioanalyzer and agarose gel were used to check RNA quality, and a NanoDrop 2000 was used to measure RNA concentration. Measured from the cysteine to the phenylalanine, the CDR3 is 16 residues long. The read is trimmed to its CDR3 DNA, 48 bases read in frame from base 1. Trimming takes 6 bases from V and 5 bases from J, and the germline ends sit 19 bases apart. CDR1 LNHDA and CDR2 SQIVND are derived from the germline V gene (reference sequence).

Study-wide conclusions, independent of this receptor: Sequencing and analysis were limited to the TCR beta chain. The study examined only peripheral blood because the primary lesion, thyroid tissue, could not be accessed. Compared with newly diagnosed patients, persistent Graves' disease patients had lower TCR Shannon entropy and fewer highly expanded clones, which suggests clonal expansion. Patients with persistent disease shared more public clonotypes (under 3,000) than newly diagnosed patients did (966). Persistent disease showed preferential use of TRBV28, TRBJ1-2 and TRBJ2-5, whereas newly diagnosed disease favored TRBV20-1 and TRBJ2-1. The authors acknowledged the small sample size as a limitation that may reduce accuracy.

Libraries were built with multiplex PCR. TCRdb records Illumina HiSeq 4000 as the sequencer. To build TCR beta libraries, CDR3 regions were amplified by Arm-PCR using iRepertoire HTBI primers. PCR products were gel purified before sequencing. Regarding the original processing steps: Gene usage analysis of CDR3 amino acid clonotypes used the approximately 62 TRBV and around 13 TRBJ segments found across samples. Filtered high-quality paired reads were merged into contigs using COPE and FqMerger. Contigs were aligned with BLAST to IMGT TRBV, TRBD and TRBJ reference genes, and CDR3 was defined per IMGT. Clonotypes above 0.1% frequency were classified as highly expanded clones. Repertoire diversity was measured by Shannon entropy, and V-J evenness by the Gini coefficient. A clonotype found in more than one individual was treated as public. The public reads were run again by TCRdb, first through fastp at Q25 and then through MiXCR, and only productive beta chains were kept. Each entry is one CDR3 protein sequence, shown with its most common DNA and genes. TCRdb's processing, not the authors' own work, is the source of the V and J calls. This sample lists some 300,000 distinct CDR3 sequences; more than 20% were detected once. Of the sample, roughly 50% falls within the top ten clones.

The sequence was collected from a female donor with Graves disease. This specimen consisted of peripheral blood mononuclear cells (PBMCs), obtained when the disease was refractory, from a patient treated with antithyroid drugs. The rearrangement combines TRBV19 with TRBJ2-2; the D call is tentative, TRBD1 or TRBD2, as each matches 5 bases. The DNA is as follows: TGTGCCAGTAGGCAGGGAGATCAGGCGGTGACCGGGGAGCTGTTTTTT. The resulting protein is CASRQGDQAVTGELFF.